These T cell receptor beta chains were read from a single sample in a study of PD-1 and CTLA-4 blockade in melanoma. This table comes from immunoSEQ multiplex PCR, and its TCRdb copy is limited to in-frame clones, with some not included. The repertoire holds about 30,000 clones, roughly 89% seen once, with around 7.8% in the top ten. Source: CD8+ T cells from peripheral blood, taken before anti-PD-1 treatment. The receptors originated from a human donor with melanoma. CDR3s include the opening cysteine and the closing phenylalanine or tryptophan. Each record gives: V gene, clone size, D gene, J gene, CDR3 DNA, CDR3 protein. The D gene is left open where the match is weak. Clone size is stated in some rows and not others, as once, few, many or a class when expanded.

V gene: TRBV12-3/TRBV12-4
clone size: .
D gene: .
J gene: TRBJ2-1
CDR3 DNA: TGTGCCAGCAGCTCGTACAATGAGCAGTTCTTC
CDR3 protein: CASSSYNEQFF

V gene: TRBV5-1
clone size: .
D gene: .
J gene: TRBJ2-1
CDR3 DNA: TGCGCCAGCAGCCCCTCCCCGGGAGCAAACAATGAGCAGTTCTTC
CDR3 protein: CASSPSPGANNEQFF

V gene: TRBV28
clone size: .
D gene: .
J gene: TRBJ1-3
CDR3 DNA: TGTGCCAGCCGGACATTTGGAAACACCATATATTTT
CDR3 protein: CASRTFGNTIYF

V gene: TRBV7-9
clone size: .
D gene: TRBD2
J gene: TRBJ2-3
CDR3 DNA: TGTGCCAGCAGCCCAGGACTAGCAGATACGCAGTATTTT
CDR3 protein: CASSPGLADTQYF

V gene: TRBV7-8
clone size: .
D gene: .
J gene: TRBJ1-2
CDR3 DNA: TGTGCCAGCAGCTTAGGAGGAGGCTATGGCTACACCTTC
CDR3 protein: CASSLGGGYGYTF

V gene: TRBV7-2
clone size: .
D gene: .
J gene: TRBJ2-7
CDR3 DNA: TGTGCCAGCAGCTTAGGTGGAATTGGGGCGATGGACGAGCAGTACTTC
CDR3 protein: CASSLGGIGAMDEQYF

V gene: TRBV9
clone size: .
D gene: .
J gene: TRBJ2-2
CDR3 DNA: TGTGCCAGCAGCGTAGAGGGCAGACCTCAGCTGAACACCGGGGAGCTGTTTTTT
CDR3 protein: CASSVEGRPQLNTGELFF

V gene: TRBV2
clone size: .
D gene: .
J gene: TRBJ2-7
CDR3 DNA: TGTGCCAGCATCCAGGGGACGAGCTCCTACGAGCAGTACTTC
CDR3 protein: CASIQGTSSYEQYF

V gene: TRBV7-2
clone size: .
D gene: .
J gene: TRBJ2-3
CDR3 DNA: TGTGCCAGCAGCTTAGCGGTAGGCCAAACCACAGATACGCAGTATTTT
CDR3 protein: CASSLAVGQTTDTQYF

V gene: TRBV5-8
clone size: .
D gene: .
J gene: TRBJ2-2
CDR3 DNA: TGTGCCAGCAGCTTGGCCGGGGGCAGTGTTACCGGGGAGCTGTTTTTT
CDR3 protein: CASSLAGGSVTGELFF

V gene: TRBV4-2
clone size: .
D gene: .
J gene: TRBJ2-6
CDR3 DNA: TGTGCCAGCAGCCAAGAGCCGGATTCTGGGGCCAACGTCCTGACTTTC
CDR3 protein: CASSQEPDSGANVLTF

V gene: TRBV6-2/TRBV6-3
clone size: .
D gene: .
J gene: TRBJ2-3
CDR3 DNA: TGTGCCAGCAGTTACTCCGGGACAGATACGCAGTATTTT
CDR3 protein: CASSYSGTDTQYF

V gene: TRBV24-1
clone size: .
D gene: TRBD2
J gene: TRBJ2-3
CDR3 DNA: TGTGCCACCAGTCCTACTAGCGGCACAGATACGCAGTATTTT
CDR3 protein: CATSPTSGTDTQYF

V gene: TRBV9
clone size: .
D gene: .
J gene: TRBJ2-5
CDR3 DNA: TGTGCCAGCAGCGTAGCAGGGCAGGTAGAGACCCAGTACTTC
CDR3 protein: CASSVAGQVETQYF

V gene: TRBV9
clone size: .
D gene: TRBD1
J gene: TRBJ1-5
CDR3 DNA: TGTGCCAGCAGCGTAGGAGGGGGCCAGCCCCAGCATTTT
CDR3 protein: CASSVGGGQPQHF

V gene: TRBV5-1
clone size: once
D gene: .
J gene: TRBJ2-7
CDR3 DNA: TGCGCCAGCAGCTTGGGGGGCTCCGGGACAAGCTACGAGCAGTACTTC
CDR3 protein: CASSLGGSGTSYEQYF

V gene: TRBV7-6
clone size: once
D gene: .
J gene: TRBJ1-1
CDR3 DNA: TGTGCCAGCAGCTCCGACTTAAGGAACACTGAAGCTTTCTTT
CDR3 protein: CASSSDLRNTEAFF

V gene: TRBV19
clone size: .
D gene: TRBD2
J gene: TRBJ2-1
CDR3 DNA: TGTGCCAGTAGTATGAGGACTAGCGGATTCTACAATGAGCAGTTCTTC
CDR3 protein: CASSMRTSGFYNEQFF

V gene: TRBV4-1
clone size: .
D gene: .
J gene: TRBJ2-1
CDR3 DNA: TGCGCCAGCAGCCGAGCCGGGACCTACAATGAGCAGTTCTTC
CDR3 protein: CASSRAGTYNEQFF

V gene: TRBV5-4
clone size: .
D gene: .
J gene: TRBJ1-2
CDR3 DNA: TGTGCCAGCAGGCCCGGGACATTCACCGGCTACACCTTC
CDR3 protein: CASRPGTFTGYTF

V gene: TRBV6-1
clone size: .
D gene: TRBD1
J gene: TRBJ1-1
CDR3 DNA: TGTGCCAGCAGTGAAGGACAGGGGAACACTGAAGCTTTCTTT
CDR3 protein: CASSEGQGNTEAFF

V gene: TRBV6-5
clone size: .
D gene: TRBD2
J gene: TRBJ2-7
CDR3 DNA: TGTGCCAGCAGCCCCGGGACTAGCCCATCCTACGAGCAGTACTTC
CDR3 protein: CASSPGTSPSYEQYF

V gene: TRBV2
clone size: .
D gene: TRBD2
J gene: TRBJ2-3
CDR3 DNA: TGTGCCAGCACCCTGGATAGCGGGGGAAGCACAGATACGCAGTATTTT
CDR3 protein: CASTLDSGGSTDTQYF